Presented here are 25 T cell receptor beta chains from one specimen sequenced in a study of identical twins. MiXCR, applied by TCRdb to the 5' RACE reads, yields one record per CDR3 protein. The profile shows some 1,600,000 distinct CDR3 sequences, about 32% of them singletons. Sequences were obtained from cord blood. These receptors originate from a newborn girl in good health.

The chain couples TRBV6-5 to TRBJ1-2; D remains unclear. The germline V and J ends were trimmed by 0 bases and 2 bases, with 4 bases remaining between them. This CDR3 spans 13 amino acids. CDR1 is MNHEY and CDR2 is SVGAGI in the germline V gene. The CDR3 nucleotides are TGTGCCAGCAGTTACTCCCAAAACTATGGCTACACCTTC. Its translation is CASSYSQNYGYTF.

This clonotype was recorded a few times. The V and J genes are TRBV20-1 and TRBJ2-3; 11 bases map to TRBD2. V shed 6 bases and J 5 bases; nucleotides not matched to a gene: 7. Germline CDR1 reads DFQATT; CDR2 reads SNEGSKA (reference sequence). This CDR3 comprises 14 residues. CDR3 DNA sequence: TGCAGTGCCCTTAGCGGGAGGGTCGGAGATACGCAGTATTTT. Translation gives CSALSGRVGDTQYF.

This chain links TRBV24-1 with TRBJ2-5; D might be TRBD2 (6 bases). V was cut by 6 bases and J by 5 bases, with 12 bases left in between. The CDR3 loop spans 13 amino acids. Germline CDR1 reads KGHDR; CDR2 reads SFDVKD. The CDR3 protein is CATSRTGEETQYF. DNA for the CDR3: TGTGCCACCAGTAGGACGGGGGAGGAGACCCAGTACTTC.

In its sample, this clonotype was seen a few times. The rearrangement links TRBV4-2 to TRBJ1-5; D is perhaps TRBD1 (6 bases). The CDR3 is 17 residues long. CDR1 and CDR2 (germline): LGHNA, YNFKEQ. V was trimmed by 4 bases and J by 2 bases, leaving 18 bases between them. The CDR3 sequence is CASSRGSGGEGNQPQHF. The CDR3 DNA sequence: TGTGCCAGCAGCCGAGGATCGGGGGGCGAGGGCAATCAGCCCCAGCATTTT.

In its sample, this clonotype was seen a few times. The genes are TRBV5-1 and TRBJ2-7; D may correspond to TRBD1 or TRBD2 (5 bases each). This CDR3 region has 14 residues. V was cut by 5 bases and J by 1 base, with 13 bases left in between. Germline CDR1 reads SGHRS; CDR2 reads YFSETQ. The CDR3 DNA sequence: TGCGCCAGCAGTAACCGGGGACCTTCCTACGAGCAGTACTTC. Translated, it gives CASSNRGPSYEQYF.

DNA of the CDR3: TGTGCCAGCAGCCAATCCGTCGGGGTAGACTACAATGAGCAGTTCTTC. Protein product: CASSQSVGVDYNEQFF. The chain is built from TRBV4-2 and TRBJ2-1; TRBD2 is a possible D gene (5 bases). Germline V gives CDR1 LGHNA, CDR2 YNFKEQ. V was pared by 2 bases and J by 3 bases, with 14 bases between. CDR3 length equals 16 residues.

In its sample, this clonotype was seen a few times. DNA of the CDR3: TGTGCCAGCAGCTTACTCGAGGGACACCGGACTAGCTGGAGCTCCTACGAGCAGTACTTC. Translated: CASSLLEGHRTSWSSYEQYF. The rearrangement links TRBV7-9 to TRBJ2-7; 8 nucleotides agree with TRBD2. The trim removed 2 bases at V and 0 bases at J, leaving 18 bases unmatched. Germline CDR1 and CDR2: SEHNR and FQNEAQ (reference sequence). The CDR3 has 20 amino acids.

This clonotype was recorded a few times. The V call is TRBV27, the J call TRBJ1-1; 7 bases agree with TRBD1. Germline V gene data show CDR1 as MNHEY and CDR2 as SMNVEV (reference sequence). V shed 5 bases, J shed 5 bases, and the junction held 8 bases outside the gene matches. The CDR3 totals 14 residues. As DNA, the CDR3 is TGTGCCAGCAGTCCGATACAGGGGTGGACTGAAGCTTTCTTT. Its protein product is CASSPIQGWTEAFF.

A few counts support this clonotype. The chain has TRBV24-1 and TRBJ1-2; D possibly corresponds to TRBD1 (5 bases). Germline values: CDR1 KGHDR, CDR2 SFDVKD. Trimming took 0 bases from V and 13 from J, leaving 20 bases between them. CDR3 length: 15 residues. The CDR3 region is CATSDLRAVRVTVTF. CDR3 DNA sequence: TGTGCCACCAGTGATTTGCGGGCCGTCCGAGTGACAGTCACCTTC.

Only a few counts were recorded for this clonotype. CDR3 DNA: TGTGCCAGCAGTTACAACGGGGGCTTCTACGAGCAGTACTTC. Protein product: CASSYNGGFYEQYF. The chain combines TRBV6-2 or TRBV6-3 with TRBJ2-7; D may correspond to TRBD1 or TRBD2 (6 bases each). CDR1 and CDR2 from the germline V gene are MNHEY and SVGEGT. The CDR3 length is 14 residues. V lost 2 bases, J lost 3 bases, and 11 bases lay in between.

This rearrangement joins TRBV4-1 to TRBJ2-5; no firm D call. Trimming took off 4 bases at V and 11 bases at J, with 20 bases between the two ends. This CDR3 comprises 14 residues. Germline loops: CDR1 MGHRA, CDR2 YSYEKL. CDR3: CASSPENGSNEQYF. The DNA for the CDR3 is TGCGCCAGCAGCCCAGAAAACGGGTCCAATGAGCAGTACTTC.

V and J are TRBV20-1 and TRBJ2-5; 7 bases fit TRBD2. Judging by the DNA end, TRBJ2-1 fits better; the J call may be wrong. Germline V gene data show CDR1 as DFQATT and CDR2 as SNEGSKA (reference sequence). This CDR3 contains 15 residues. The CDR3 DNA reads as TGCAGTGCCAGCGGGGCAATTATACACCAAGAGACCCAGTTCTTC. Translated: CSASGAIIHQETQFF.

This chain uses TRBV11-2 with TRBJ1-4; 8 nucleotides align to TRBD1. The CDR3 is 16 residues long. CDR1 is SGHAT and CDR2 is FQNNGV in the germline V gene. V gave up 2 bases and J gave up 10 bases; unmatched junction bases: 12. The CDR3 sequence: CASSLRFDRGWGKLFF. CDR3 coding DNA: TGTGCCAGCAGCTTAAGATTCGACAGGGGATGGGGAAAACTGTTTTTT.

The chain links TRBV20-1 to TRBJ2-3; 7 nucleotides agree with TRBD1. Trimming took 6 bases from V and 6 from J; bases not matched to a gene: 3. The CDR3 covers 11 residues. Germline lookup yields CDR1 DFQATT and CDR2 SNEGSKA (reference sequence). CDR3: CSARGQDTQYF. CDR3 sequence (DNA): TGCAGTGCGAGGGGGCAGGATACGCAGTATTTT.

V usage is TRBV20-1 and J usage is TRBJ2-5, with 10 nucleotides matching TRBD2. Germline V gene lookup returns CDR1 DFQATT and CDR2 SNEGSKA (reference sequence). The trim removed 2 bases at V and 3 bases at J, leaving 6 bases unmatched. The CDR3 covers 15 residues. The CDR3 protein is CSARPVLAGKETQYF. As DNA, the CDR3 is TGCAGTGCTAGACCAGTACTAGCGGGAAAAGAGACCCAGTACTTC.

This clonotype has more than one count but fewer than ten. The chain recombines TRBV18 with TRBJ2-3, with unresolved D. Germline CDR1 and CDR2: KGHSH and LQKENI. Trimming stripped 3 bases from V and 0 bases from J, with 10 bases between. This CDR3 region has 15 residues. The CDR3 region has the DNA TGTGCCAGCTCACCGAAGGACGGTAGCACAGATACGCAGTATTTT. This gives the protein CASSPKDGSTDTQYF.

The sample holds many counts of this clonotype. The CDR3 bases are TGTGCCAGCAGCTTGACCTTACAACCCAAAAACATTCAGTACTTC. Its translation: CASSLTLQPKNIQYF. This rearrangement joins TRBV7-2 to TRBJ2-4; D is undetermined. In germline, CDR1 is SGHTA, CDR2 FQGNSA. V lost 3 bases and J 2 bases, leaving 11 bases between the germline ends. The CDR3 has 15 amino acids.

Only a few counts were recorded for this clonotype. The chain carries TRBV10-3 and TRBJ2-7; 9 bases fit TRBD2. The CDR3 contains 14 residues. Germline V gene data show CDR1 as ENHRY and CDR2 as SYGVKD. V lost 7 bases to trimming and J lost 7 bases; unmatched junction nucleotides: 11. CDR3 DNA sequence: TGTGCCATCACTAGTGCGGGAGGGCAGGGTGAGCAGTACTTC. It codes for CAITSAGGQGEQYF.

This chain connects TRBV7-2 to TRBJ2-7; 9 nucleotides match TRBD2. CDR3 size: 16 residues. Germline CDR1 SGHTA, CDR2 FQGNSA. Trimming cost V 2 bases and J 7 bases; bases outside gene matches: 12. The CDR3 nucleotides are TGTGCCAGCAGCTTATTCGCTAGCGGGGTGGACAATGAGCAGTACTTC. This translates into CASSLFASGVDNEQYF. The full variable domain, completed using reference TRBV7-2 and TRBJ2-7, is GAGVSQSPSNKVTEKGKDVELRCDPISGHTALYWYRQSLGQGLEFLIYFQGNSAPDKSGLPSDRFSAERTGGSVSTLTIQRTQQEDSAVYLCASSLFASGVDNEQYFGPGTRLTVT.

Concerning this clonotype: One end of the junction fails to match germline, which may point to a read error. The rearrangement joins TRBV6-5 to TRBJ2-1; 12 bases align to TRBD2. CDR3 length: 16 residues. Germline V gene lookup returns CDR1 MNHEY and CDR2 SVGAGI. The CDR3 sequence: CANSSTSGSFNNEQFF. The CDR3 DNA is TGTGCCAACAGTTCGACTAGCGGGAGTTTCAACAATGAGCAGTTCTTC.

V and J are TRBV3-1 and TRBJ2-2, with unresolved D. The CDR3 loop spans 16 amino acids. CDR1 and CDR2 (germline): LGHDT, YNNKEL (reference sequence). V was clipped by 0 bases and J by 4 bases, with 12 bases between them. CDR3 sequence (DNA): TGTGCCAGCAGCCAAGACACCCCCCGACGCACCGGGGAGCTGTTTTTT. Protein sequence: CASSQDTPRRTGELFF.

The chain employs TRBV28 and TRBJ2-1, with TRBD1 as a possible D gene (6 bases). The CDR3 length is 18 residues. The ends were cut back, 1 base at V and 7 bases at J, with 23 bases in the middle. The germline gives CDR1 MDHEN, CDR2 SYDVKM. The CDR3 protein is CASSLYVPRGGEGNEQFF. CDR3 nucleotide sequence: TGTGCCAGCAGTTTATACGTACCTAGAGGGGGAGAAGGGAATGAGCAGTTCTTC.

This chain joins TRBV2 and TRBJ2-3, with 9 bases identical to TRBD1. Trimming removed 2 bases from V and 7 bases from J; junction bases left unmatched: 7. CDR1 SNHLY and CDR2 FYNNEI come from the germline V gene. The CDR3 has 15 amino acids. CDR3 sequence: CASSELQGALYTQYF. CDR3 nucleotides: TGTGCCAGCAGTGAATTACAGGGGGCGCTTTATACGCAGTATTTT.

This chain uses TRBV29-1 with TRBJ2-3; 11 nucleotides match TRBD2. Germline V CDR1 and CDR2: SQVTM, ANQGSEA. This CDR3 comprises 16 residues. The V gene end was trimmed by 4 bases and the J gene end by 2 bases; junction bases not matched to a gene: 8. The CDR3 here is CSVARRLAGNTDTQYF. The DNA of the CDR3 is TGCAGCGTTGCCCGGCGACTAGCGGGAAACACAGATACGCAGTATTTT.

In its sample, this clonotype was seen a few times. The genes are TRBV21-1 and TRBJ2-7; no check of the table's D call, TRBD2, against the DNA was made. TRBV21-1 is a recognized pseudogene. The CDR3 covers 16 residues. CDR3 DNA sequence: TGTGCCAGCAGCAAAGTGGGCTCTAGCGGGAGATACGAGCAGTACTTC. Translating gives CASSKVGSSGRYEQYF.